This T cell receptor (beta chain) was captured in a study of blood T cell repertoires in COVID-19. As for the study in general: Some COVID-19 samples were acute and others convalescent; all came from the United States, Italy and Spain.

Per the original methods: Amplification of reference gene primers was used by the study to estimate nucleated cell counts. Profiling relied on immunoSEQ multiplex PCR, and the TCRdb table lists in-frame clones only, not all of them. V and J calls and clone size follow that table, whereas D and trimming were derived from the DNA. The sample lists fewer than 200,000 clones, around 85% occurring once. The V and J ends lost 2 bases and 0 bases, in that order; junction bases with no gene match: 3. Germline V gives CDR1 MDHEN, CDR2 SYDVKM. The CDR3 is 16 residues long. Seattle's enrolled individuals joined amid active infection and were then monitored longitudinally.

This chain uses TRBV28 with TRBJ2-3; 9 bases fit TRBD1. The specimen was peripheral blood. This receptor was taken from a woman of 80 years or more with COVID-19, enrolled during active disease. The CDR3 spells CASSLTGTGSTDTQYF. The CDR3 DNA is TGTGCCAGCAGTTTAACTGGGACAGGGAGCACAGATACGCAGTATTTT. Supplemented by reference TRBV28 and TRBJ2-3, the full variable domain reads DVKVTQSSRYLVKRTGEKVFLECVQDMDHENMFWYRQDPGLGLRLIYFSYDVKMKEKGDIPEGYSVSREKKERFSLILESASTNQTSMYLCASSLTGTGSTDTQYFGPGTRLTVL.